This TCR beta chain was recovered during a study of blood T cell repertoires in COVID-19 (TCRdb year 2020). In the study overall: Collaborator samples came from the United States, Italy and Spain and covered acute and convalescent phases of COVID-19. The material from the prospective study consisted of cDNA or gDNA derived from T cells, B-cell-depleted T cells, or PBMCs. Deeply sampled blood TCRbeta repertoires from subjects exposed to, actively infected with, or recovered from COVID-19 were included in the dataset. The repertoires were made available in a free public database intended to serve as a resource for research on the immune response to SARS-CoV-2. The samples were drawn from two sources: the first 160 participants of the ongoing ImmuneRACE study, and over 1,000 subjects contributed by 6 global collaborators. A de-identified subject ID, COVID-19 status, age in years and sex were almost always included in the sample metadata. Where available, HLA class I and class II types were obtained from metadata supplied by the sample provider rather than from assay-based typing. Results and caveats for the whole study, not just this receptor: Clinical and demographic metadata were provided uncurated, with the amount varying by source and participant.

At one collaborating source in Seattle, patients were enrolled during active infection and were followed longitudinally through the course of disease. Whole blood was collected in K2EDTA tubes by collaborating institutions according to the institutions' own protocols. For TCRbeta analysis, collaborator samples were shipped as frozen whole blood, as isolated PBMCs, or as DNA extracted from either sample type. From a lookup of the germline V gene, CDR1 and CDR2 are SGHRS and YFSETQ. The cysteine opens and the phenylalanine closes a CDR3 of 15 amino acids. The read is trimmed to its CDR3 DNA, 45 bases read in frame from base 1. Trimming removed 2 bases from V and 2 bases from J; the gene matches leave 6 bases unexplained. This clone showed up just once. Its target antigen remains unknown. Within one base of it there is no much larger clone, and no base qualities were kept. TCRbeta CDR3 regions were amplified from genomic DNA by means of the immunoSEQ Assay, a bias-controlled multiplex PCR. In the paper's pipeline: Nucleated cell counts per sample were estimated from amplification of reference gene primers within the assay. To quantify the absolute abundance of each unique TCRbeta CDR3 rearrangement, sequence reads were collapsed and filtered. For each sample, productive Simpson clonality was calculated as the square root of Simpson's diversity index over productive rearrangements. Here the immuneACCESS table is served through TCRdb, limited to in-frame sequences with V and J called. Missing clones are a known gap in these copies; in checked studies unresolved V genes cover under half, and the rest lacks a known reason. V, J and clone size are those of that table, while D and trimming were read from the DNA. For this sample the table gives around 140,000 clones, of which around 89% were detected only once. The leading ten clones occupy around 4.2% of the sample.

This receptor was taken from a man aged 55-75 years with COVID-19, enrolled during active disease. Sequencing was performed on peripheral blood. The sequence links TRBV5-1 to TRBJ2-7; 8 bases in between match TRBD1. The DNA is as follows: TGCGCCAGCAGCTTCGGACAGGGTCTGGCCTACGAGCAGTACTTC. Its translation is CASSFGQGLAYEQYF. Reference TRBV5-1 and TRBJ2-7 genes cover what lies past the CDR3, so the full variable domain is KAGVTQTPRYLIKTRGQQVTLSCSPISGHRSVSWYQQTPGQGLQFLFEYFSETQRNKGNFPGRFSGRQFSNSRSEMNVSTLELGDSALYLCASSFGQGLAYEQYFGPGTRLTVT.